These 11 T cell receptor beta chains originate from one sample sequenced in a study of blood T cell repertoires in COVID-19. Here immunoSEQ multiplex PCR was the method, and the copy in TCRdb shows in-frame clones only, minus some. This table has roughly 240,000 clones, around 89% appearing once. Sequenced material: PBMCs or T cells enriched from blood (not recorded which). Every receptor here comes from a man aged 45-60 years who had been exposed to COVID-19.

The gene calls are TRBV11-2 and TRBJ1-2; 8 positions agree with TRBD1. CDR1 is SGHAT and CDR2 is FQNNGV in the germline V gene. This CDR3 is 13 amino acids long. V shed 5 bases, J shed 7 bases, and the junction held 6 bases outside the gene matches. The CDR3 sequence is CASSRDRLLGYTF. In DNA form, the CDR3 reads TGTGCCAGCAGCCGGGACAGGCTTCTTGGCTACACCTTC.

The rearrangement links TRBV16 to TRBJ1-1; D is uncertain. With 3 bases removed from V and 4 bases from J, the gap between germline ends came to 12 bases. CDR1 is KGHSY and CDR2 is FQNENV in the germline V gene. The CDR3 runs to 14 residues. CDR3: CASSHPPEGTEAFF. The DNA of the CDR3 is TGTGCCAGCAGCCACCCCCCGGAGGGCACTGAAGCTTTCTTT. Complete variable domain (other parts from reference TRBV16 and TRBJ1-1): GEEVAQTPKHLVRGEGQKAKLYCAPIKGHSYVFWYQQVLKNEFKFLISFQNENVFDETGMPKERFSAKCLPNSPCSLEIQATKLEDSAVYFCASSHPPEGTEAFFGQGTRLTVV.

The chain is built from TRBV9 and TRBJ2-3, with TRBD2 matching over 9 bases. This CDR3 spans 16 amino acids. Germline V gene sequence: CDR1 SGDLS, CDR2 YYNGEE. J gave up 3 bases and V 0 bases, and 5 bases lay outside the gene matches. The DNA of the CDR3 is TGTGCCAGCAGCGTAGAGGCGGGAGGGCGTACAGATACGCAGTATTTT. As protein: CASSVEAGGRTDTQYF.

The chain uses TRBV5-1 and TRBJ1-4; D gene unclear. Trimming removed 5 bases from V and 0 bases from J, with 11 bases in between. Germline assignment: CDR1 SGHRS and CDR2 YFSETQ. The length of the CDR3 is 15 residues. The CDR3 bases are TGCGCCAGCAGTTACAGACCTTCAACTAATGAAAAACTGTTTTTT. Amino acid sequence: CASSYRPSTNEKLFF.

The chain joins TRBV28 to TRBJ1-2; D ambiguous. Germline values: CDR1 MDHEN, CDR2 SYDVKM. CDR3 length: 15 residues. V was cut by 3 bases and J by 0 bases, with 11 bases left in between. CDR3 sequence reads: CASSFLSDANYGYTF. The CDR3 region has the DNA TGTGCCAGCAGTTTTTTGTCAGATGCTAACTATGGCTACACCTTC.

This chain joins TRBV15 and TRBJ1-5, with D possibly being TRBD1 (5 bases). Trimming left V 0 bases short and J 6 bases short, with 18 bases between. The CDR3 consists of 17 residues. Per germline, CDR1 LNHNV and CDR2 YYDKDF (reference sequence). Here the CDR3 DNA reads TGTGCCACCAGCAGAGATTGGGCAGGGCGAATTGGTCAGCCCCAGCATTTT. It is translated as CATSRDWAGRIGQPQHF.

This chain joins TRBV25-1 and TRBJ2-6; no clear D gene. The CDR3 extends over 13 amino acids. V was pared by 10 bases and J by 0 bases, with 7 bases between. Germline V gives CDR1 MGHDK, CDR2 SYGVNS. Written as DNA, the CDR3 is TGTGCCATCAGGAGCTCTGGGGCCAACGTCCTGACTTTC. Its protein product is CAIRSSGANVLTF. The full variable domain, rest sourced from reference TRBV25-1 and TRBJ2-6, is EADIYQTPRYLVIGTGKKITLECSQTMGHDKMYWYQQDPGMELHLIHYSYGVNSTEKGDLSSESTVSRIRTEHFPLTLESARPSHTSQYLCAIRSSGANVLTFGAGSRLTVL.

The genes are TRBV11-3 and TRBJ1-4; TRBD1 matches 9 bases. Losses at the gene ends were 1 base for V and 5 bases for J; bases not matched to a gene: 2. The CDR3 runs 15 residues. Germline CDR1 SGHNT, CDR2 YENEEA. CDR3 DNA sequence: TGTGCCAGCAGCTTAGTCGGGACAGGGAATGAAAAACTGTTTTTT. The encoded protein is CASSLVGTGNEKLFF.

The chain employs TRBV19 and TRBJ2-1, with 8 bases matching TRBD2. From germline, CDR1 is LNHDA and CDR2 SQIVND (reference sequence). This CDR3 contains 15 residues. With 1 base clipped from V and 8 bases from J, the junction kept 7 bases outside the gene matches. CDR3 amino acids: CASSIAGGRTYEQFF. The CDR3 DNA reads TGTGCCAGTAGTATAGCGGGGGGGCGTACTTATGAGCAGTTCTTC.

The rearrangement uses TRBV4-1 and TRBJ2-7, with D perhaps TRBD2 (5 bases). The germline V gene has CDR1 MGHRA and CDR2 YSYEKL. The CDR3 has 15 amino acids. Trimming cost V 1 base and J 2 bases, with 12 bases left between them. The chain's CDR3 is CASSQVASPAYEQYF. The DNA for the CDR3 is TGCGCCAGCAGCCAAGTGGCTAGCCCAGCCTACGAGCAGTACTTC.

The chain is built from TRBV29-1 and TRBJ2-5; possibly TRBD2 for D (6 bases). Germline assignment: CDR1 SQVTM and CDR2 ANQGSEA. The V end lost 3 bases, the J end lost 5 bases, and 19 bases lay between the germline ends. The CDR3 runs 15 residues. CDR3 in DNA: TGCAGCGTTGAGGCGTCAGGGAGGAATGTGGAGACCCAGTACTTC. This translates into CSVEASGRNVETQYF. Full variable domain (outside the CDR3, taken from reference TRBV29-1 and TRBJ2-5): SAVISQKPSRDICQRGTSLTIQCQVDSQVTMMFWYRQQPGQSLTLIATANQGSEATYESGFVIDKFPISRPNLTFSTLTVSNMSPEDSSIYLCSVEASGRNVETQYFGPGTRLLVL.